This T cell receptor beta chain comes out of a study of T cells in Graves' hyperthyroidism and ophthalmopathy. Broader study findings: Prediction of ophthalmopathy progression came a median approximately 6.5 months pre-onset. Classification by a 13 V-J model distinguished ophthalmopathy from stable hyperthyroidism. Peripheral blood also featured most of the thyroid clonotypes expanded above 0.001.

RNA transcripts gave rise to amplified TCR beta CDR3 regions. The HTBI primer set drove a first-round RT-PCR of the TCR CDR3. Each CDR3 protein is one row after TCRdb ran MiXCR on the multiplex PCR reads. The sample lists some 510,000 distinct CDR3 sequences, about 20% occurring once. In this sample, this clonotype turned up many times. Its specificity is not known. This CDR3 comprises 14 residues. The germline V and J ends were trimmed by 6 bases and 2 bases, with 13 bases remaining between them. This receptor was taken from a man aged 18 to 30 with Graves' hyperthyroidism. The chain is built from TRBV12-3 or TRBV12-4 and TRBJ1-1, with no clear D. Input material: blood. The CDR3 region is CASSRAQSNTEAFF. Written as DNA, the CDR3 is TGTGCCAGCAGCCGCGCCCAGAGTAACACTGAAGCTTTCTTT.